What follows are 21 T cell receptor beta chains derived from one specimen sequenced in a study of response to subunit inactivated influenza vaccine (dated by TCRdb to 2016 to 2019). Receptor amplification or capture employed RT-PCR. The sample was run on an Illumina HiSeq 2500. TCRdb ran its own pipeline on the public reads, namely fastp trimming at Q25 and MiXCR clone calling, and kept in-frame beta chains. Duplicate CDR3 protein sequences are folded into a single record with the most common DNA and genes. This sample is represented by about 800,000 distinct CDR3 sequences; around 21% of them were singletons. The ten largest clones capture around 9.6% of the sample. The starting material was PBMCs from blood, obtained less than 6 days after vaccination. The receptors originated from a man over 45 who received an inactivated influenza vaccine. Donor details come from another sample of the same person, matched by shared clones.

J is TRBJ2-7 and V is TRBV7-2; TRBD2 aligns across 12 bases. V lost 5 bases and J lost 2; bases outside the gene matches: 1. The V gene's germline CDR1 is SGHTA and CDR2 FQGNSA. The CDR3 loop spans 14 amino acids. The CDR3 DNA reads TGTGCCAGCAGCGCTAGCGGGAGGGCCTACGAGCAGTACTTC. It yields the protein CASSASGRAYEQYF.

This clonotype was detected many times. The genes are TRBV6-5 and TRBJ2-7; unclear D gene. This CDR3 contains 13 residues. Trimming removed 3 bases at V and 0 bases at J, with 6 bases between. Germline V gene data show CDR1 as MNHEY and CDR2 as SVGAGI. Here the CDR3 reads CASSYKSSYEQYF. CDR3 bases: TGTGCCAGCAGTTATAAGAGCTCCTACGAGCAGTACTTC.

This clonotype was picked up a small number of times. The chain has TRBV20-1 and TRBJ2-7; D perhaps matches TRBD1 (5 bases). CDR3 size: 13 residues. Trimming took 6 bases from V and 1 from J, leaving 13 bases between them. Germline V gene sequence: CDR1 DFQATT, CDR2 SNEGSKA (reference sequence). CDR3 protein: CSALGAGSYEQYF. The CDR3, as DNA: TGCAGTGCCCTAGGGGCAGGGTCCTACGAGCAGTACTTC.

The V gene is TRBV12-3 or TRBV12-4, the J gene TRBJ2-7, with 7 bases lining up with TRBD1. Trimming took 6 bases from V and 4 from J; bases not matched to a gene: 6. The CDR3 totals 13 residues. The CDR3 DNA sequence: TGTGCCAGCAGCGGGACAGCCCTTTACGAGCAGTACTTC. It is translated as CASSGTALYEQYF.

The chain uses TRBV5-1 and TRBJ1-1, with TRBD1 identical over 8 bases. Germline values: CDR1 SGHRS, CDR2 YFSETQ. This CDR3 contains 14 residues. The junction had 1 base not matched to a gene; V was cut back by 3 bases and J by 0 bases. This CDR3 reads CASSWDRMNTEAFF. The CDR3 nucleotides are TGCGCCAGCAGCTGGGACAGGATGAACACTGAAGCTTTCTTT.

A few counts support this clonotype. The chain links TRBV20-1 to TRBJ2-1; D tentatively reads TRBD1 or TRBD2 (6 bases each). Trimming pared 3 bases from V and 7 bases from J, leaving 19 bases between. The CDR3 spans 15 residues. Germline CDR1 and CDR2: DFQATT and SNEGSKA (reference sequence). CDR3 DNA sequence: TGCAGTGCTAGGGGAGGACAGAGCCCTACAAATGAGCAGTTCTTC. Translated: CSARGGQSPTNEQFF.

This chain uses TRBV29-1 with TRBJ2-3, with 8 bases identical to TRBD2. The V gene end was trimmed by 6 bases and the J gene end by 1 base; junction bases not matched to a gene: 9. Germline CDR1 reads SQVTM; CDR2 reads ANQGSEA. The CDR3 contains 15 residues. The CDR3 region has the DNA TGCAGCGTGGGGAAGGGTAGCGGGGGCACAGATACGCAGTATTTT. It yields the protein CSVGKGSGGTDTQYF.

CDR3 protein: CASSFTTGPNEQFF. DNA for the CDR3: TGTGCCAGCAGTTTCACGACAGGGCCCAATGAGCAGTTCTTC. V and J are TRBV27 and TRBJ2-1; 7 bases are a match to TRBD1. Germline loops: CDR1 MNHEY, CDR2 SMNVEV (reference sequence). The J segment lost 6 bases and the V segment lost 3 bases, leaving 5 bases of the junction unmatched. This CDR3 has 14 amino acids.

The genes are TRBV20-1 and TRBJ2-7; D remains unclear. The V gene's germline CDR1 is DFQATT and CDR2 SNEGSKA (reference sequence). This CDR3 has 12 amino acids. V dropped 1 base and J dropped 3 bases, with 7 bases sitting between them. The CDR3 region has the DNA TGCAGTGCTAGAGTCGGATACTACGAGCAGTACTTC. Translating gives CSARVGYYEQYF.

This chain uses TRBV20-1 with TRBJ2-7; the match to TRBD1 covers 8 bases. V was clipped by 7 bases and J by 3 bases; unmatched bases: 5. Germline-derived CDR1 and CDR2 are DFQATT and SNEGSKA (reference sequence). The CDR3 runs to 12 residues. This CDR3 reads CSVDRDNYEQYF. CDR3 nucleotides: TGCAGTGTGGACAGGGATAACTACGAGCAGTACTTC.

The chain joins TRBV27 to TRBJ2-7, with 7 bases aligning to TRBD1. Germline V CDR1 and CDR2: MNHEY, SMNVEV (reference sequence). The CDR3 loop spans 13 amino acids. With 7 bases clipped from V and 6 bases from J, the junction kept 9 bases outside the gene matches. In nucleotides, the CDR3 is TGTGCCAGCACCCGAAGTAGGGGGCGCGAGCAGTACTTC. Its protein is CASTRSRGREQYF.

There are a few counts of this clonotype. The gene calls are TRBV4-3 and TRBJ2-7, with D possibly TRBD2 on 6 matching bases. Germline V gene sequence: CDR1 LGHNA, CDR2 YSLEER. Trimming cost V 4 bases and J 3 bases, with 10 bases left between them. This CDR3 is built from 13 residues. CDR3: CASSRGDDYEQYF. The CDR3 nucleotides are TGCGCCAGCAGCCGGGGGGACGACTACGAGCAGTACTTC.

V and J are TRBV20-1 and TRBJ2-3; 9 nucleotides line up with TRBD2. CDR1 and CDR2 (germline): DFQATT, SNEGSKA (reference sequence). After removal of 6 bases from V and 4 bases from J, the junction contained 5 bases not matched to a gene. CDR3 length equals 13 residues. CDR3 amino acids: CSARAGGSDTQYF. Written as DNA, the CDR3 is TGCAGTGCCCGAGCGGGAGGCTCAGATACGCAGTATTTT.

The CDR3 loop reads CASSPPAAYEQYF. CDR3 coding DNA: TGTGCCAGCAGCCCCCCGGCGGCCTACGAGCAGTACTTC. The chain recombines TRBV7-8 with TRBJ2-7; D gene ambiguous. The CDR3 is 13 amino acids. The V end lost 5 bases, the J end lost 2 bases, and 10 bases lay between the germline ends. CDR1 is SGHVS, CDR2 FQNEAQ, per germline.

In DNA, the CDR3 is TGCAGTGCTAGAGATGTACAGGGAGCGAATCAGCCCCAGCATTTT. Translating it yields CSARDVQGANQPQHF. The chain links TRBV20-1 to TRBJ1-5, with D maybe TRBD1 (6 bases). Trimming shortened V by 0 bases and J by 4 bases, and 13 bases separated the two germline ends. Germline lookup yields CDR1 DFQATT and CDR2 SNEGSKA (reference sequence). This CDR3 is built from 15 residues.

The rearrangement uses TRBV20-1 and TRBJ2-3, with TRBD2 matching over 11 bases. The CDR3 consists of 13 residues. J was trimmed by 5 bases and V by 5 bases; bases with no gene match: 3. CDR1 is DFQATT, CDR2 SNEGSKA, per germline (reference sequence). The CDR3 DNA sequence: TGCAGTGCTCTCCTAGCGGGAGGAGATACGCAGTATTTT. Its translation: CSALLAGGDTQYF.

The rearrangement links TRBV10-3 to TRBJ2-1, with 14 bases aligning to TRBD2. V lost 6 bases and J lost 6; bases outside the gene matches: 1. Germline V lookup: CDR1 ENHRY, CDR2 SYGVKD. The CDR3 covers 14 residues. The DNA of the CDR3 is TGTGCCATCAGGGGGACTAGCGGGGGCAATGAGCAGTTCTTC. Its translation: CAIRGTSGGNEQFF.

This clonotype was recorded at least ten times. J is TRBJ2-7 and V is TRBV7-9; weak D call: TRBD1 (5 bases). The V gene lost 5 bases and the J gene lost 0 bases, with 8 bases spanning the gap. The CDR3 runs to 13 residues. Germline loops: CDR1 SEHNR, CDR2 FQNEAQ (reference sequence). CDR3 loop: CASSRGSSYEQYF. In nucleotides, the CDR3 is TGTGCCAGCAGCAGGGGCAGCTCCTACGAGCAGTACTTC.

A few counts support this clonotype. This CDR3 is CASSQPGGGVTYEQYF. Written as DNA, the CDR3 is TGTGCCAGCAGCCAACCTGGTGGGGGAGTCACCTACGAGCAGTACTTC. The rearrangement uses TRBV4-2 and TRBJ2-7; D assignment may be TRBD1 or TRBD2 (5 bases each). The germline V gene has CDR1 LGHNA and CDR2 YNFKEQ. This CDR3 region has 16 residues. Trimming removed 2 bases from V and 2 bases from J, with 16 bases in between.

The chain is built from TRBV10-2 and TRBJ1-1; D may be TRBD1 (6 bases). Germline CDR1 WSHSY, CDR2 SAAADI. This CDR3 is 14 amino acids long. V shed 6 bases and J shed 6 bases, with 17 bases lying between them. In nucleotides, the CDR3 is TGCGCCAGCAGCGGCAGGACGGGGGGGCCTGAAGCTTTCTTT. As protein: CASSGRTGGPEAFF.

The chain uses TRBV12-3 or TRBV12-4 and TRBJ2-1; 9 nucleotides line up with TRBD2. The CDR3 sequence is 14 residues long. The V gene end was trimmed by 8 bases and the J gene end by 1 base; junction bases not matched to a gene: 3. CDR3 in amino acids: CASEAGGSYNEQFF. In DNA form, the CDR3 reads TGTGCCAGCGAGGCGGGAGGGTCCTACAATGAGCAGTTCTTC.